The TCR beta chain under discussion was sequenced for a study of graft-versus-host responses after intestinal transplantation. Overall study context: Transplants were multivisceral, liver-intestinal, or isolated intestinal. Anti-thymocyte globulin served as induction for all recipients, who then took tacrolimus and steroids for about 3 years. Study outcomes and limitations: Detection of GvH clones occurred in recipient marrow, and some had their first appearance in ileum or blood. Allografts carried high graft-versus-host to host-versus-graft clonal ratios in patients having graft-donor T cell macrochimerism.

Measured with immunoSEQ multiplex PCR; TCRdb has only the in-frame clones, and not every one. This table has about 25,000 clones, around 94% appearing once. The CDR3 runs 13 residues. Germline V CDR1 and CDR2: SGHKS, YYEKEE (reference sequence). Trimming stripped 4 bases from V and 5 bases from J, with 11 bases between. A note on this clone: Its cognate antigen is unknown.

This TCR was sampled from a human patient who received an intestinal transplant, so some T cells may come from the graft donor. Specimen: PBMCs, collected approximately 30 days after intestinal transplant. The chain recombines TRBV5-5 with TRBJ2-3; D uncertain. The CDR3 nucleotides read TGTGCCAGCAGCACGCCTTCTGGAGATACGCAGTATTTT. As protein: CASSTPSGDTQYF. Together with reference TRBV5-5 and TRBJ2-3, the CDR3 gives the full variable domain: DAGVTQSPTHLIKTRGQQVTLRCSPISGHKSVSWYQQVLGQGPQFIFQYYEKEERGRGNFPDRFSARQFPNYSSELNVNALLLGDSALYLCASSTPSGDTQYFGPGTRLTVL.